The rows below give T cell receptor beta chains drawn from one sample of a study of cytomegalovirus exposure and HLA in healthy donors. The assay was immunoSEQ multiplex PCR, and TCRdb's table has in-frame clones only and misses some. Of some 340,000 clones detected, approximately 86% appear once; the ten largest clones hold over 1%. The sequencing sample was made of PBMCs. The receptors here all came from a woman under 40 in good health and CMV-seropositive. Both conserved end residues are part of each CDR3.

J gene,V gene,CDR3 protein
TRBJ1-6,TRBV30,CAWSLTGTVGSPLHF
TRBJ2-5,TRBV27,CASSFSRGETQYF
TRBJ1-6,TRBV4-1,CASSQQQGQGDSPLHF
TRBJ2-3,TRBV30,CAWSVWTGGITDTQYF
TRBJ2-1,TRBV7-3,CASSPRDPGSDEQFF
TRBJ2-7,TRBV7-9,CASSLGGGPSEQYF
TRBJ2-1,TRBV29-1,CSVGLAGVYEQFF
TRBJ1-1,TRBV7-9,CASSLVDSNTEAFF
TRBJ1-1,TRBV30,CAWSVRGLNTEAFF
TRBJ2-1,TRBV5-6,CASSTQRSVYNEQFF